This T cell receptor (beta chain) was profiled in a study of T cells in Graves' hyperthyroidism and ophthalmopathy. Findings of the study overall: Researchers found most expanded thyroid clonotypes above 0.001 in blood as well.

Ophthalmopathy in the patients scored at least 3 on Clinical Activity Score and at least 4 on NOSPECS grade, lasting under 3 months. Orbital computed tomography, thyroid ultrasound, serum thyroxine and TRAb, and clinical symptoms together informed the diagnoses. The CDR3 spans 15 residues. Germline loops: CDR1 DFQATT, CDR2 SNEGSKA (reference sequence). The V end was cut by 5 bases, the J end by 0 bases, with 14 bases between. Amplification yielded TCR beta CDR3 regions, with RNA transcripts as the source. TCR CDR3 regions were first amplified by RT-PCR with HTBI primers. TCRdb re-called the multiplex PCR reads through MiXCR, storing one row per CDR3 protein. The sample shows 300,000 or so distinct CDR3 sequences, over 15% of them seen only once. This clonotype was picked up many times. Its antigen remains unknown.

The V call is TRBV20-1, the J call TRBJ2-1; the D gene is possibly TRBD2 (6 bases). Sequencing was carried out using blood. The receptor's source is a woman in her sixties with Graves' ophthalmopathy. CDR3 protein: CSAPLAGSSYNEQFF. The DNA of the CDR3 is TGCAGTGCTCCCCTGGCGGGAAGCTCCTACAATGAGCAGTTCTTC.